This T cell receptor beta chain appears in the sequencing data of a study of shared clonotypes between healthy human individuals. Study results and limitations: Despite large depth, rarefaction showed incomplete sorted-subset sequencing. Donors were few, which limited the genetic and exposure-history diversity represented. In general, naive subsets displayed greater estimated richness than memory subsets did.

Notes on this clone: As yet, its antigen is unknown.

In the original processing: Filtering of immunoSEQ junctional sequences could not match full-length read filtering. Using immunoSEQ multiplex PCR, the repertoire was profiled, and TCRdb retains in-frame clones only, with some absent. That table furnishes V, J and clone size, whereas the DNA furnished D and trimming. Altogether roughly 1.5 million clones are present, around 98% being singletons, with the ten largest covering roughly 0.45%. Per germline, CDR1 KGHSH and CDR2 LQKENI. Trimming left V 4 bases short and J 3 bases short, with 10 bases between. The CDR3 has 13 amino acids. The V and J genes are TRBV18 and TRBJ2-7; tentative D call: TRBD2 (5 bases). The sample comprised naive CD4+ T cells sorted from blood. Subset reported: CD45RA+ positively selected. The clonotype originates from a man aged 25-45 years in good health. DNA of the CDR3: TGTGCCAGCTCACTCGCGACTAACTACGAGCAGTACTTC. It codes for CASSLATNYEQYF.